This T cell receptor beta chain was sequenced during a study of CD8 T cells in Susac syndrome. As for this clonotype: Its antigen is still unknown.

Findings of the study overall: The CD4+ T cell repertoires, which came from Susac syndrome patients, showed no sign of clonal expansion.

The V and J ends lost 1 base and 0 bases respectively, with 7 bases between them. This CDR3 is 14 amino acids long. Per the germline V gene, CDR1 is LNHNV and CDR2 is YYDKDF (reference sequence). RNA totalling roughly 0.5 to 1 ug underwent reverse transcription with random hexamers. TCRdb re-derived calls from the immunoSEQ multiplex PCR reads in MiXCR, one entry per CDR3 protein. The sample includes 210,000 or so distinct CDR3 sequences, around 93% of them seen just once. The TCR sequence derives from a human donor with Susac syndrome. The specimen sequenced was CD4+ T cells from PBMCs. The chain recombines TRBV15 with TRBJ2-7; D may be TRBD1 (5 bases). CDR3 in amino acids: CATSRGQISYEQYF. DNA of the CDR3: TGTGCCACCAGCAGAGGACAGATCTCCTACGAGCAGTACTTC.